The text below deals with one TCR beta chain. Antigen specificity is unknown. In terms of origin and age, donors were healthy Caucasian individuals from Russia aged about 6 to 95. Germline V CDR1 and CDR2: SEHNR, FQNEAQ (reference sequence). This CDR3 is built from 14 residues. The V and J ends lost 6 bases and 6 bases respectively, with 16 bases between them. This entry is derived from a study of blood T cells in healthy people across ages. General study points: Without sorted subsets, naive and antigen-experienced compartments could not be conclusively compared. Estimates drawn from one million T cells were deemed to understate diversity.

Next came a second PCR, run for about 7 to 12 cycles, which used a sample-barcoded 5' primer along with a J-beta primer mix. Every sample gave at least 2.5 million paired-end reads containing CDR3. MiXCR was run by TCRdb on the 5' RACE reads, yielding one entry per CDR3 protein. The repertoire holds fewer than 2,000,000 distinct CDR3 sequences, about two fifths seen once, with around 23% in the top ten. This chain uses TRBV7-9 with TRBJ2-3; tentatively, D is TRBD1 or TRBD2 (6 bases each). The source material was blood. This clonotype was obtained from a human donor in good health. CDR3 residues: CASSPLGGRDTQYF. The CDR3 coding sequence is TGTGCCAGCAGTCCCTTAGGGGGGCGGGATACGCAGTATTTT.